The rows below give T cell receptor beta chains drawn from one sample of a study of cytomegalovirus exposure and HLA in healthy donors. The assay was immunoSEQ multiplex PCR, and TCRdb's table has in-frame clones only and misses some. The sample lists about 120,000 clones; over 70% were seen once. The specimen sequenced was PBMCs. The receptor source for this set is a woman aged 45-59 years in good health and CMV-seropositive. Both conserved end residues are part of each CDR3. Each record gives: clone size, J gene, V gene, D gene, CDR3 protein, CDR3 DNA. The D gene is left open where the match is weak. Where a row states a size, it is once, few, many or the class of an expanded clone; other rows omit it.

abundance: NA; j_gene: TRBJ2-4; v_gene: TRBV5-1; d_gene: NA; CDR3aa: CASSLVPENIQYF; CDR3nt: TGCGCCAGCAGCTTGGTCCCGGAAAACATTCAGTACTTC
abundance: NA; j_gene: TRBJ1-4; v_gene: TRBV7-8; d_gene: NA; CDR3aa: CASTKEDWSNEKLFF; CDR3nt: TGTGCCAGCACCAAGGAGGACTGGTCTAATGAAAAACTGTTTTTT
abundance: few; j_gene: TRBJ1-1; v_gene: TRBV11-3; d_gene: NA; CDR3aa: CASSAGGRGTEAFF; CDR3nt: TGTGCCAGCAGCGCGGGGGGCCGTGGCACTGAAGCTTTCTTT
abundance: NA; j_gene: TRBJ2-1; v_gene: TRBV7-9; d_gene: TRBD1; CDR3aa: CASSSTGGSYNEQFF; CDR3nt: TGTGCCAGCAGCTCGACAGGGGGCTCCTACAATGAGCAGTTCTTC
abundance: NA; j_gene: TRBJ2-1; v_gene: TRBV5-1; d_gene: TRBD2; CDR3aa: CASSLGTSGTGYNEQFF; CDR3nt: TGCGCCAGCAGCTTGGGGACTAGCGGGACTGGCTACAATGAGCAGTTCTTC
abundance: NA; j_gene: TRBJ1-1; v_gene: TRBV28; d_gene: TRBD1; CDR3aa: CASRKTGTGGITEAFF; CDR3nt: TGTGCCAGCAGGAAGACCGGGACAGGGGGTATCACTGAAGCTTTCTTT
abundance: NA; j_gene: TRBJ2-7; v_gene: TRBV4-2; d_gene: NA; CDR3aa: CASSQVGTGPYEQYF; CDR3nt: TGTGCCAGCAGCCAAGTCGGGACTGGACCCTACGAGCAGTACTTC
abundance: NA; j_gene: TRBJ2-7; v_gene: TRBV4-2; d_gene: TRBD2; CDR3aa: CASSQVASGGSSYEQYF; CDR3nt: TGTGCCAGCAGCCAAGTCGCTAGCGGGGGTAGCTCCTACGAGCAGTACTTC
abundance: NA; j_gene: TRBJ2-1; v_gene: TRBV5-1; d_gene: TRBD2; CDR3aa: CAREKWGSGDFYNEQFF; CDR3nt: TGCGCCAGGGAAAAATGGGGAAGCGGGGACTTCTACAATGAGCAGTTCTTC
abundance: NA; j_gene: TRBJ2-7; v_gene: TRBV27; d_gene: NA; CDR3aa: CASSPGGGGSYEQYF; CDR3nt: TGTGCCAGCAGTCCTGGAGGGGGGGGCTCCTACGAGCAGTACTTC
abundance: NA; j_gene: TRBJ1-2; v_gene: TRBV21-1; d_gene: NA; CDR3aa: CASSTMDRGDNYGYTF; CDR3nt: TGTGCCAGCAGCACCATGGACAGGGGCGATAACTATGGCTACACCTTC
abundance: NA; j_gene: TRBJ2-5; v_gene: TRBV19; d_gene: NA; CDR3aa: CASSIEGRSTRETQYF; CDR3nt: TGTGCCAGTAGTATTGAAGGGAGGTCCACCAGGGAGACCCAGTACTTC
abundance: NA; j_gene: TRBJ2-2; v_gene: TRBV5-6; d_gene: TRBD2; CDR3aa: CASSLRTSGASGTGELFF; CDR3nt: TGTGCCAGCAGCTTGAGGACTAGCGGGGCCTCGGGGACCGGGGAGCTGTTTTTT
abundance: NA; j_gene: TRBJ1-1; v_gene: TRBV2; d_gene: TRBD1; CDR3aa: CASSPTGQTEAFF; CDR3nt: TGTGCCAGCAGCCCAACGGGACAGACTGAAGCTTTCTTT
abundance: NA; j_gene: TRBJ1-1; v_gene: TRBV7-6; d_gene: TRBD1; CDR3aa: CASSLVVLLGGMNTEAFF; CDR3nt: TGTGCCAGCAGCTTAGTCGTTTTGTTAGGGGGCATGAACACTGAAGCTTTCTTT
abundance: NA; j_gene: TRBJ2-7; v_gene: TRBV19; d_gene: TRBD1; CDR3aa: CASSTTGTGGSYEQYF; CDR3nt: TGTGCCAGTAGCACTACCGGGACAGGGGGGTCCTACGAGCAGTACTTC
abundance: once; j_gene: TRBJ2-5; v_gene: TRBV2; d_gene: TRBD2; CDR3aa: CASRGGPALETQYF; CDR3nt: TGTGCCAGCCGGGGGGGACCAGCCTTAGAGACCCAGTACTTC
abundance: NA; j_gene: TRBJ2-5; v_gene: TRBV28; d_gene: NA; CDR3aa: CASSLRELTRRETQYF; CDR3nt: TGTGCCAGCAGTTTAAGGGAGTTAACGAGGAGGGAGACCCAGTACTTC
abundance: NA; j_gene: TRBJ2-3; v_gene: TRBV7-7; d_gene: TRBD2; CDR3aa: CASSLEAGGSTDTQYF; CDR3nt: TGTGCCAGCAGCTTAGAAGCGGGAGGGAGCACAGATACGCAGTATTTT
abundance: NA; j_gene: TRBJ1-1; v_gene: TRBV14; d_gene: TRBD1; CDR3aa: CASSQTTGRNTEAFF; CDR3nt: TGTGCCAGCAGTCAAACGACAGGGAGGAACACTGAAGCTTTCTTT
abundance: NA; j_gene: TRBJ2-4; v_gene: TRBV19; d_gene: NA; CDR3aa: CASSIQTRENIQYF; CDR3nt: TGTGCCAGTAGTATCCAGACCAGGGAAAACATTCAGTACTTC
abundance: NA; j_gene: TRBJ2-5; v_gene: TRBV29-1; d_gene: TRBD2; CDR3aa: CSVGLRGAQETQYF; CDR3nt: TGCAGCGTAGGGTTGCGGGGGGCCCAAGAGACCCAGTACTTC
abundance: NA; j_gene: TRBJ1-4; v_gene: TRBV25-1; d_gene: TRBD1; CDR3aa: CASSESGQGEEKLFF; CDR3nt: TGTGCCAGCAGTGAATCGGGACAGGGGGAAGAAAAACTGTTTTTT
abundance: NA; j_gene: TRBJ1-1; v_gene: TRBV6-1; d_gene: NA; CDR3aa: CASSLQVNTEAFF; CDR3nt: TGTGCCAGCAGTCTACAGGTGAACACTGAAGCTTTCTTT
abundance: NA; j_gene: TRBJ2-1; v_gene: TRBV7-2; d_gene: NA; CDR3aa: CASSSERTYNEQFF; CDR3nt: TGTGCCAGCAGCTCAGAGCGTACCTACAATGAGCAGTTCTTC
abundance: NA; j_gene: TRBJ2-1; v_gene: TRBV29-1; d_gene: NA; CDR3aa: CSKSGTGNEQFF; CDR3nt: TGCAGCAAATCCGGGACTGGAAATGAGCAGTTCTTC
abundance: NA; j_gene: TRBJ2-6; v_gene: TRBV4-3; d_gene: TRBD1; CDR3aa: CASSQHAGTGVIAGANVLTF; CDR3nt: TGCGCCAGCAGCCAACACGCCGGGACAGGGGTAATCGCTGGGGCCAACGTCCTGACTTTC
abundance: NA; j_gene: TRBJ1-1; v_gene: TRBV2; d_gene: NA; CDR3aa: CASSGTGVGTEAFF; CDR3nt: TGTGCCAGCAGTGGGACCGGGGTGGGGACTGAAGCTTTCTTT
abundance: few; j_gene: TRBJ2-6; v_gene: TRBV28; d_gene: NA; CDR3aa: CASSLPRNSGANVLTF; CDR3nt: TGTGCCAGCAGTTTACCGAGAAACTCTGGGGCCAACGTCCTGACTTTC
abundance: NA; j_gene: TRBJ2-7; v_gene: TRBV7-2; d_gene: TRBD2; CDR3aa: CASSLGLAGVNEQYF; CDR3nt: TGTGCCAGCAGCTTAGGCTTAGCGGGAGTGAATGAGCAGTACTTC
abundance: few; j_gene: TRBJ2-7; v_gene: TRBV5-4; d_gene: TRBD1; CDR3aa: CASSHRDSPREQYF; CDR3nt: TGTGCCAGCAGCCACCGGGACAGCCCTCGGGAGCAGTACTTC
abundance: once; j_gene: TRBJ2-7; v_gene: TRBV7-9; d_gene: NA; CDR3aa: CASSRTQYEQYF; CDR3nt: TGTGCCAGCAGCCGAACCCAGTACGAGCAGTACTTC
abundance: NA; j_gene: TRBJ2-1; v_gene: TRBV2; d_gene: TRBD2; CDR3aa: CASWREDSYNEQFF; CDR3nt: TGTGCCAGCTGGCGGGAGGACTCCTACAATGAGCAGTTCTTC
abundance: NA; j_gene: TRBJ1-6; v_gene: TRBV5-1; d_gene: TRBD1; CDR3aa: CASSLGQGGQSPLHF; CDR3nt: TGCGCCAGCAGCTTGGGACAGGGGGGACAGTCACCCCTCCACTTT
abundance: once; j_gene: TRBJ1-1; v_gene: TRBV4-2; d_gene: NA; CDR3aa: CASSQVSDLNTEAFF; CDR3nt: TGTGCCAGCAGCCAAGTAAGCGACCTGAACACTGAAGCTTTCTTT
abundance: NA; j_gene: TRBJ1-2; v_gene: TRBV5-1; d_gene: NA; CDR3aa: CASSLSTAENYGYTF; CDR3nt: TGCGCCAGCAGCTTGTCTACAGCCGAGAACTATGGCTACACCTTC
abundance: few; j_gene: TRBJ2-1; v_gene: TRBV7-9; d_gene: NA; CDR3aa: CASSLAGTFRSNEQFF; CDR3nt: TGTGCCAGCAGCTTAGCTGGAACGTTCCGGAGCAATGAGCAGTTCTTC
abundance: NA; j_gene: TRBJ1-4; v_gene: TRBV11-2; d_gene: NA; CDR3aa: CASSTRQKGEKLFF; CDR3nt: TGTGCCAGCAGCACCCGACAGAAAGGTGAAAAACTGTTTTTT
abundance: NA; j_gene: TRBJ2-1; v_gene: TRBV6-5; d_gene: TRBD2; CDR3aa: CASSYGLAGVYNEQFF; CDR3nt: TGTGCCAGCAGTTACGGTCTAGCGGGAGTGTACAATGAGCAGTTCTTC
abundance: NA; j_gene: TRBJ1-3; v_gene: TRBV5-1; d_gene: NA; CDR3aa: CASSLLGQGGNTIYF; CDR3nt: TGCGCCAGCAGCTTGCTGGGGCAGGGTGGAAACACCATATATTTT
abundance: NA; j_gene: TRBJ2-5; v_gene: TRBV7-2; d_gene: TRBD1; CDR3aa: CASVGQGSGVETQYF; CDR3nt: TGTGCCAGCGTCGGACAGGGGAGCGGAGTGGAGACCCAGTACTTC
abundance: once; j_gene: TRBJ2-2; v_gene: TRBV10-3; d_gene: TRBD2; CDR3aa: CAISATSGRENTGELFF; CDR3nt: TGTGCCATCAGTGCAACTAGCGGGAGGGAGAACACCGGGGAGCTGTTTTTT
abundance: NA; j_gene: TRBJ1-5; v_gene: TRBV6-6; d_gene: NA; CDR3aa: CASSYSSDHSNQPQHF; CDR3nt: TGTGCCAGCAGTTATTCGAGCGATCATAGCAATCAGCCCCAGCATTTT
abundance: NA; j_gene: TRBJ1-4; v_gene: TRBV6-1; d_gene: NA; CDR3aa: CASSEPGWTDSTNEKLFF; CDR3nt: TGTGCCAGCAGTGAACCGGGGTGGACGGATTCAACTAATGAAAAACTGTTTTTT
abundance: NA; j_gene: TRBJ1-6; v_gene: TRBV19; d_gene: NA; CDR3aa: CASRWTGTNSPLHF; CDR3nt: TGTGCCAGTAGGTGGACGGGAACTAATTCACCCCTCCACTTT
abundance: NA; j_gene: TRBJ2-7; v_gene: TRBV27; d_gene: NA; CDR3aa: CASRQTLSYEQYF; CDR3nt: TGTGCCAGCAGGCAGACTCTCTCCTACGAGCAGTACTTC
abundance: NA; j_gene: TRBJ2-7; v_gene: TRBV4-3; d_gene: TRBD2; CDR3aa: CASSQLAGSYEQYF; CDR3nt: TGCGCCAGCAGCCAATTAGCGGGAAGTTACGAGCAGTACTTC
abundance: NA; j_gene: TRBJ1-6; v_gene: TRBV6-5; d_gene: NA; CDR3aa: CASSYLEGPLHF; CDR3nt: TGTGCCAGCAGTTACCTTGAGGGCCCCCTCCACTTT
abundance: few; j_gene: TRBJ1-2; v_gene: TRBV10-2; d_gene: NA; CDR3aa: CASSVGQGLYGYTF; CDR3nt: TGCGCCAGCAGTGTAGGGCAGGGTCTCTATGGCTACACCTTC
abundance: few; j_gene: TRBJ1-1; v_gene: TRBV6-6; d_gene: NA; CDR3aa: CACFNRVTEAFF; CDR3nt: TGTGCCTGCTTTAACAGGGTTACTGAAGCTTTCTTT